The clone carrying this T cell receptor (beta chain) occurred a few times. Its specificity is not known. With V trimmed by 2 bases and J by 1 base, 4 bases remained unmatched. Germline CDR1 reads GTSNPN; CDR2 reads SVGIG (reference sequence). The CDR3 is 15 amino acids. Among all donors, each was a healthy Caucasian. TCRdb re-called the 5' RACE reads through MiXCR, storing one row per CDR3 protein. Of some 260,000 distinct CDR3 sequences in the sample, around an eighth were seen once. This record comes from a study of identical twins. Study results and limitations: In monozygotic twins, models underestimated the sharing of out-of-frame TCR alpha. Low generation probability was overrepresented in out-of-frame alpha sequences shared by twins. Abundant beta clonotypes from cord blood had fewer insertions, unlike memory repertoires, which showed none.

The receptor comes from a young woman in good health. The sequencing sample was made of memory (CD45RO+) T cells sorted from blood. The chain couples TRBV30 to TRBJ2-1, with 8 bases lining up with TRBD2. The CDR3 nucleotides read TGTGCCTGGAGTCGTAGCGGGAATTCCTACAATGAGCAGTTCTTC. This codes for CAWSRSGNSYNEQFF.